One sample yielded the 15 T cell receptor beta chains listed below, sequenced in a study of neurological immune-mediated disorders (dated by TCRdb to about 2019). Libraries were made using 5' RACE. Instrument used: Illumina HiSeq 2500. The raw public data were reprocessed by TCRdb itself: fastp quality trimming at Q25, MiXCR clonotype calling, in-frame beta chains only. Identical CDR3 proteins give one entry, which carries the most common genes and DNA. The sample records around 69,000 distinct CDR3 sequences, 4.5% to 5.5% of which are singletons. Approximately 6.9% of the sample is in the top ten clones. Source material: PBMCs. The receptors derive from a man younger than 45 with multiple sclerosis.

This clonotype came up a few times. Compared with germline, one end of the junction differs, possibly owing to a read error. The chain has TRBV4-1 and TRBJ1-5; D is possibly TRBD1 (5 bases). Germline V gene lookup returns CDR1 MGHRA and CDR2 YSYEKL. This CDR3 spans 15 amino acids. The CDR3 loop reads CASSQELRGNQPQNF. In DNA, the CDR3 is TGCGCCAGCAGCCAAGAACTAAGGGGCAATCAGCCCCAGAATTTT.

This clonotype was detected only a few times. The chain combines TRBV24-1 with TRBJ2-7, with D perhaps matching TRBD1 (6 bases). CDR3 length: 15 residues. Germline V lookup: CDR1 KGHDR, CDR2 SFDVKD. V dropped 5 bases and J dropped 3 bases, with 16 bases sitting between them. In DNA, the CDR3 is TGTGCCACCAGTGGAAAAGTTGGGACAAACTACGAGCAGTACTTC. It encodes CATSGKVGTNYEQYF.

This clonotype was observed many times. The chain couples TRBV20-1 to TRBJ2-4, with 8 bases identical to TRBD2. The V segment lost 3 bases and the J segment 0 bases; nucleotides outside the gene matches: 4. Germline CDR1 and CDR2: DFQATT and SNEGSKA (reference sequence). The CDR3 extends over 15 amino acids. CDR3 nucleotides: TGCAGTGCTAGTTTTAGCGGGATAGCCAAAAACATTCAGTACTTC. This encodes CSASFSGIAKNIQYF.

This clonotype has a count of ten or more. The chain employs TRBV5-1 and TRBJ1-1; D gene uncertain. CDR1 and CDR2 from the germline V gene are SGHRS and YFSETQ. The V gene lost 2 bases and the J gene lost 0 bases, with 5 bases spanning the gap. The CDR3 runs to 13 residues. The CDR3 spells CASSFGMNTEAFF. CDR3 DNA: TGCGCCAGCAGCTTCGGTATGAACACTGAAGCTTTCTTT.

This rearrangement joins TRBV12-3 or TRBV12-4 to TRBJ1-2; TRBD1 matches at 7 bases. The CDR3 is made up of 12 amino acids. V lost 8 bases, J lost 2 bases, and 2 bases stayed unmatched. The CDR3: CASDRENYGYTF. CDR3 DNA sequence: TGTGCCAGCGACAGGGAAAACTATGGCTACACCTTC.

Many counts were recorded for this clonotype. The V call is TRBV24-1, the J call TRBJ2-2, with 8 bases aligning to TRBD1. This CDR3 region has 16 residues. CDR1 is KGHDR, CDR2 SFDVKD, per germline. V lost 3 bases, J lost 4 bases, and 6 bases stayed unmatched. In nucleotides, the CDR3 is TGTGCCACCAGTGATCCCAGGGGGCTCGGCACCGGGGAGCTGTTTTTT. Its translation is CATSDPRGLGTGELFF.

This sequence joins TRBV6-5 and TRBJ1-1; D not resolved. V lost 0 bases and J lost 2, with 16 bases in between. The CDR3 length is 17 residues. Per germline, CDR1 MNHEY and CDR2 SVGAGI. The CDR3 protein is CASSYSAVIGSNTEAFF. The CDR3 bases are TGTGCCAGCAGTTACTCGGCCGTTATAGGGTCTAACACTGAAGCTTTCTTT.

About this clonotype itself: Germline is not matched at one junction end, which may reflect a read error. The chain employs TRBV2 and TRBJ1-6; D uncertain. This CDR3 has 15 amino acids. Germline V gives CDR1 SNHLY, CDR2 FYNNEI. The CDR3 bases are TGTGCCAGCAAGTTAAGAGAGATGGGAGATTCACCCCTCAACTTT. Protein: CASKLREMGDSPLNF.

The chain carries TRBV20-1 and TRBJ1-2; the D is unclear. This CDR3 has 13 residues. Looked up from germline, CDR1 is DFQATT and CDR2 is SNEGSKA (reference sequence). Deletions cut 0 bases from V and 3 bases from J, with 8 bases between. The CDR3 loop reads CSARDLGDYGYTF. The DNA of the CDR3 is TGCAGTGCTAGAGATCTGGGCGACTATGGCTACACCTTC.

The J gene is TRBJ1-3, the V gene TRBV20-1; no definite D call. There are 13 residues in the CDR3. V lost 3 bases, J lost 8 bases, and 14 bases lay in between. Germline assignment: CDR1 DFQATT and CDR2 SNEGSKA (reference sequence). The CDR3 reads CSARAPSWDTIYF. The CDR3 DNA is TGCAGTGCTAGGGCTCCCTCCTGGGACACCATATATTTT.

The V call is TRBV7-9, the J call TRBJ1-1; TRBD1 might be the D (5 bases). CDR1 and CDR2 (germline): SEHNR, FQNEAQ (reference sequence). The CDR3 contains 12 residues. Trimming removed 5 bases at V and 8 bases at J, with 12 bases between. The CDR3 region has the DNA TGTGCCAGCAGCCTCAGGGAAGAAGAAGCTTTCTTT. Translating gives CASSLREEEAFF. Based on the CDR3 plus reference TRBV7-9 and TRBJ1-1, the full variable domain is DTGVSQNPRHKITKRGQNVTFRCDPISEHNRLYWYRQTLGQGPEFLTYFQNEAQLEKSRLLSDRFSAERPKGSFSTLEIQRTEQGDSAMYLCASSLREEEAFFGQGTRLTVV.

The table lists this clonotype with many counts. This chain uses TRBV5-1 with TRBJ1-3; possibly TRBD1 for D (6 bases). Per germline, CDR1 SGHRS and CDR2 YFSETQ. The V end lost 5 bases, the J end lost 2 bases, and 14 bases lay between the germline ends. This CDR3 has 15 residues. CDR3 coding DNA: TGCGCCAGCAGGCCAGCGGGACACGCTGGAAACACCATATATTTT. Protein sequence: CASRPAGHAGNTIYF.

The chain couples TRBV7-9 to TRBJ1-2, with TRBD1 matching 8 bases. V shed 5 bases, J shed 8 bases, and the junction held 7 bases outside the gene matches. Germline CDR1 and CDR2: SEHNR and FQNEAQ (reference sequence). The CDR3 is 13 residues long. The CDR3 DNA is TGTGCCAGCAGCGCACAGGGGGGTACGGGCTACACCTTC. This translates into CASSAQGGTGYTF. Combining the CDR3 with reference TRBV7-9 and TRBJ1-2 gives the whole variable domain DTGVSQNPRHKITKRGQNVTFRCDPISEHNRLYWYRQTLGQGPEFLTYFQNEAQLEKSRLLSDRFSAERPKGSFSTLEIQRTEQGDSAMYLCASSAQGGTGYTFGSGTRLTVV.

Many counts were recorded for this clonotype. The CDR3 DNA sequence: TGTGCCAGCAGCTTACACAATTACTTCCCAGATACGCAGTATTTT. This sequence encodes CASSLHNYFPDTQYF. The chain joins TRBV7-8 to TRBJ2-3; D unclear. V was clipped by 2 bases and J by 4 bases, with 13 bases between them. The germline V gene has CDR1 SGHVS and CDR2 FQNEAQ. The CDR3 loop spans 15 amino acids.

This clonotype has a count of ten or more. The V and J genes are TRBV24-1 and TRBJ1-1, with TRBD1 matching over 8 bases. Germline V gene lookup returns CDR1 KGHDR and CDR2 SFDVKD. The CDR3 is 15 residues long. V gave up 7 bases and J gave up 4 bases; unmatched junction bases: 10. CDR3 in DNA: TGTGCCACCAGCGGGGCCCAGGGGGCCGGCACTGAAGCTTTCTTT. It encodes CATSGAQGAGTEAFF.